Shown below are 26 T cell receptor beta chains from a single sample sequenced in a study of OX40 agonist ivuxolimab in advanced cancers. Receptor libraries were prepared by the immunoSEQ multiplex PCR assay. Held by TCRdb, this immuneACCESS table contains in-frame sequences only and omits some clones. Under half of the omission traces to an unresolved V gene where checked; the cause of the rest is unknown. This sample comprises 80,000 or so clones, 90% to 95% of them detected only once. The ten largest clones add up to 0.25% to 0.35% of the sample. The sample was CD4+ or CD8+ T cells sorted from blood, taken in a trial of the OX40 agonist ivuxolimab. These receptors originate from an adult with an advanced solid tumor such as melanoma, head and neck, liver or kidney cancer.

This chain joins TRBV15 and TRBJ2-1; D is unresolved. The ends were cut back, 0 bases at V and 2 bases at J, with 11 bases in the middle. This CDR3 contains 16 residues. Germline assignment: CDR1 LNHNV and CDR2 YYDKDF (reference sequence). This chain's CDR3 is CATSRDVPAPYNEQFF. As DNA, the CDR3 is TGTGCCACCAGCAGAGATGTGCCAGCCCCCTACAATGAGCAGTTCTTC.

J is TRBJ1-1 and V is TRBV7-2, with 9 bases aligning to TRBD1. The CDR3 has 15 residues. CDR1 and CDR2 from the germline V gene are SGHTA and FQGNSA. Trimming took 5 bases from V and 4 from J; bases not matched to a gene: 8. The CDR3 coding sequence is TGTGCCAGCAGCCCGGGACAGGGTTTCAGCACTGAAGCTTTCTTT. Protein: CASSPGQGFSTEAFF.

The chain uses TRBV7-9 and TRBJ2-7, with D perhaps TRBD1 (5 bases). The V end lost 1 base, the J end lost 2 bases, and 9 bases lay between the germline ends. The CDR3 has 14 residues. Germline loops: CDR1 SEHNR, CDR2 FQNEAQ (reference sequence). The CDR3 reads CASSLDPGTYEQYF. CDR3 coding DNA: TGTGCCAGCAGCTTAGATCCAGGGACCTACGAGCAGTACTTC.

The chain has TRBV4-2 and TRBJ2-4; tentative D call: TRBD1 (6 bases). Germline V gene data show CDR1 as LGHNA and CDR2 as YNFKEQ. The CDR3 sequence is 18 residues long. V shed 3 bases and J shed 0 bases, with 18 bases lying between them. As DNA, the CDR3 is TGTGCCAGCAGCCAGGCGGATAGAACAGGGTTAGCCAAAAACATTCAGTACTTC. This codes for CASSQADRTGLAKNIQYF.

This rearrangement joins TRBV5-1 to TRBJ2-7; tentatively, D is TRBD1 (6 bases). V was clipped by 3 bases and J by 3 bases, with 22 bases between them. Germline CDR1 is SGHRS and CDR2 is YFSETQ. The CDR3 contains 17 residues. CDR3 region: CASSYQTSGTIIYEQYF. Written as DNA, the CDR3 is TGCGCCAGCAGCTACCAAACGTCCGGGACAATTATCTACGAGCAGTACTTC.

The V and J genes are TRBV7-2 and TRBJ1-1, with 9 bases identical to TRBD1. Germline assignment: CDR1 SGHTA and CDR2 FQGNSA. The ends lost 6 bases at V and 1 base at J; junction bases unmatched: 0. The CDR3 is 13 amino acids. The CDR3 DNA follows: TGTGCCAGCAGGGGACAGGGGAACACTGAAGCTTTCTTT. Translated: CASRGQGNTEAFF.

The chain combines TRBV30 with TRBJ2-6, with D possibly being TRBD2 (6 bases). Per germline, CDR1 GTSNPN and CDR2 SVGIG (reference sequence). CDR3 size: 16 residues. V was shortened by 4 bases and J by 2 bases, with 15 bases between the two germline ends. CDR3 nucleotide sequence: TGTGCCTGGACCCCAAGGTGGGGGGCTGGGGCCAACGTCCTGACTTTC. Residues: CAWTPRWGAGANVLTF.

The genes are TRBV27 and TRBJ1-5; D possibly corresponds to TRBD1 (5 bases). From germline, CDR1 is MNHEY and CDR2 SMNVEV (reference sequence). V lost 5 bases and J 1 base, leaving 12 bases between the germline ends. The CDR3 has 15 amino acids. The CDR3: CASSGGTLSNQPQHF. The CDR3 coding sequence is TGTGCCAGCAGTGGAGGGACGTTGAGCAATCAGCCCCAGCATTTT.

This CDR3 is CASSSGGTSYEQYF. CDR3 sequence (DNA): TGTGCCAGCAGCTCCGGGGGGACCTCCTACGAGCAGTACTTC. V gene TRBV7-9 combines with J gene TRBJ2-7, with 7 bases fitting TRBD2. Germline V gene data show CDR1 as SEHNR and CDR2 as FQNEAQ (reference sequence). The ends lost 4 bases at V and 0 bases at J; junction bases unmatched: 3. CDR3 length: 14 residues.

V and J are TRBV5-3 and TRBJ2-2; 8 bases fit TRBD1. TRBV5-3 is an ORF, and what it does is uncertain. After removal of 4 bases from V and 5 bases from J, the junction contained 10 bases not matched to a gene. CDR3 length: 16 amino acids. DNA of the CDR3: TGTGCCAGAAGCCCCCGCGACAGGGGACAGACCGGGGAGCTGTTTTTT. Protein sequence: CARSPRDRGQTGELFF.

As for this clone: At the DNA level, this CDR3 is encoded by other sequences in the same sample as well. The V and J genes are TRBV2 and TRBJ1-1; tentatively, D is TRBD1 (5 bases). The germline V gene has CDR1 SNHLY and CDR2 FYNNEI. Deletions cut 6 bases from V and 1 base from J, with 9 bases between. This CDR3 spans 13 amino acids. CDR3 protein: CASRPGGNTEAFF. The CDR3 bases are TGTGCCAGCAGGCCTGGGGGGAACACTGAAGCTTTCTTT.

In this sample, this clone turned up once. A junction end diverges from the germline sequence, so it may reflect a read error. CDR3 sequence reads: CASSLGGASNQPRHF. CDR3 sequence (DNA): TGCGCCAGCAGCTTGGGAGGGGCCAGCAATCAGCCCCGGCATTTT. The rearrangement links TRBV5-1 to TRBJ1-5; D perhaps matches TRBD1 (5 bases). Germline-derived CDR1 and CDR2 are SGHRS and YFSETQ. CDR3 size: 15 residues.

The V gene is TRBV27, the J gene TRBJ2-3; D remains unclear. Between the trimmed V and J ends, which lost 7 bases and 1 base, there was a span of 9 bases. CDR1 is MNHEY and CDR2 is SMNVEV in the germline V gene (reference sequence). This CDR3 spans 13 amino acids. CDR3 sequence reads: CASIRSGTDTQYF. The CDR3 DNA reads TGTGCCAGCATTAGGTCGGGCACAGATACGCAGTATTTT.

The CDR3 DNA follows: TGTGCCAGTAACCGACAGTCCTCTGGAAACACCATATATTTT. It is translated as CASNRQSSGNTIYF. This rearrangement joins TRBV19 to TRBJ1-3; D is perhaps TRBD1 (5 bases). Germline loops: CDR1 LNHDA, CDR2 SQIVND (reference sequence). The CDR3 length is 14 residues. The ends were cut back, 7 bases at V and 0 bases at J, with 10 bases in the middle. The variable domain in full, with the rest retrieved from reference TRBV19 and TRBJ1-3, is DGGITQSPKYLFRKEGQNVTLSCEQNLNHDAMYWYRQDPGQGLRLIYYSQIVNDFQKGDIAEGYSVSREKKESFPLTVTSAQKNPTAFYLCASNRQSSGNTIYFGEGSWLTVV.

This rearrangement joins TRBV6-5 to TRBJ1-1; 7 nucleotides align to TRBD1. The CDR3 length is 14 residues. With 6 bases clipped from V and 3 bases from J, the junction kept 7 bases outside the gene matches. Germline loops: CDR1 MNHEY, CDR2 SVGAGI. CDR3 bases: TGTGCCAGCAGCGACAGGGAAGAAGACACTGAAGCTTTCTTT. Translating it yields CASSDREEDTEAFF.

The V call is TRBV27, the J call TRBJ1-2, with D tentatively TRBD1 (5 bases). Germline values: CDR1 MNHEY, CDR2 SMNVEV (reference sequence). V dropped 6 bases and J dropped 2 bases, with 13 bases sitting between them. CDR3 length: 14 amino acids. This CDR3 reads CASRARDPNYGYTF. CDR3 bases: TGTGCCAGCAGGGCCCGGGACCCGAACTATGGCTACACCTTC.

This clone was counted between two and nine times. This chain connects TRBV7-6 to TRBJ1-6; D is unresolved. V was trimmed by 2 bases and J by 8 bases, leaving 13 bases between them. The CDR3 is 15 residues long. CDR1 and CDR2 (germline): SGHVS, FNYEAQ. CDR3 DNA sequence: TGTGCCAGCAGCTTAAGAGGTGGATCGGATTCACCCCTCCACTTT. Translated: CASSLRGGSDSPLHF.

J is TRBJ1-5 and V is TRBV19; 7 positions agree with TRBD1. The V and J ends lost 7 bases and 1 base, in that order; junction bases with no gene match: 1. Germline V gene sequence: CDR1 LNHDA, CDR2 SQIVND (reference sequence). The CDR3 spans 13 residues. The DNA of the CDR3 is TGTGCCAGTAAGGGGGCGAGCAATCAGCCCCAGCATTTT. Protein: CASKGASNQPQHF.

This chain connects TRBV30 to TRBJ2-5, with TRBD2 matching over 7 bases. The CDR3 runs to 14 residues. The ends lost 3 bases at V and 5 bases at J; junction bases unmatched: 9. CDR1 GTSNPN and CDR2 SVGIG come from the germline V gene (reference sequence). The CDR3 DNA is TGTGCCTGGAGCCCCGTGGCCGGGAGGGAGACCCAGTACTTC. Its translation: CAWSPVAGRETQYF.

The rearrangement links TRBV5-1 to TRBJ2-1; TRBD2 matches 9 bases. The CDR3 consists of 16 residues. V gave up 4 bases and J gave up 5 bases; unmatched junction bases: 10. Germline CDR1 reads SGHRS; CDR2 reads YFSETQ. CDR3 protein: CASSRMVAGEDNEQFF. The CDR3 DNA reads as TGCGCCAGCAGCCGGATGGTAGCGGGAGAGGACAATGAGCAGTTCTTC.

The CDR3 reads CASSHSKVAGDTQYF. The CDR3 nucleotides are TGTGCCAGCAGCCATTCTAAAGTGGCTGGGGATACGCAGTATTTT. The chain joins TRBV11-2 to TRBJ2-3; D not certain. The germline V and J ends were trimmed by 5 bases and 6 bases, with 18 bases remaining between them. Germline V gene lookup returns CDR1 SGHAT and CDR2 FQNNGV. The CDR3 covers 15 residues.

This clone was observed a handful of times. The CDR3 reads CASSVSRTGSGYTF. The CDR3 bases are TGCGCCAGCAGCGTGTCCAGGACAGGGAGCGGCTACACCTTC. This chain uses TRBV10-1 with TRBJ1-2, with 8 bases matching TRBD1. The CDR3 runs 14 residues. V lost 6 bases to trimming and J lost 8 bases; unmatched junction nucleotides: 11. Germline V gives CDR1 WNHNN, CDR2 SYGVQD (reference sequence).

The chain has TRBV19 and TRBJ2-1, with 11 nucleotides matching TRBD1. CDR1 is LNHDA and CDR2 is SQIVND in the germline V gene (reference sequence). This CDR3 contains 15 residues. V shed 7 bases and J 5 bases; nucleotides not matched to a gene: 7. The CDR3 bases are TGTGCCAGTAACCCCGGGACAGGGGGGCACAATGAGCAGTTCTTC. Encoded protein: CASNPGTGGHNEQFF.

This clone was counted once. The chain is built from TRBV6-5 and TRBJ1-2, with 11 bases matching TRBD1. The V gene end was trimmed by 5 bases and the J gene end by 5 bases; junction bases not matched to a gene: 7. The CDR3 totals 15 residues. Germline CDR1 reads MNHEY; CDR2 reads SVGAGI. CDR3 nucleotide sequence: TGTGCCAGCAGTAAATGGACAGGGGGCTTTTATGGCTACACCTTC. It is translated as CASSKWTGGFYGYTF.

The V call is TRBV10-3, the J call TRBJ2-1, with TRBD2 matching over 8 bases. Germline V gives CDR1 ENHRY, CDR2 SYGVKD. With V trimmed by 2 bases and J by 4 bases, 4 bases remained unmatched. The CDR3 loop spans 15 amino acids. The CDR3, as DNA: TGTGCCATCAGTGAGACTAGCGGAACTTACAATGAGCAGTTCTTC. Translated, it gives CAISETSGTYNEQFF.

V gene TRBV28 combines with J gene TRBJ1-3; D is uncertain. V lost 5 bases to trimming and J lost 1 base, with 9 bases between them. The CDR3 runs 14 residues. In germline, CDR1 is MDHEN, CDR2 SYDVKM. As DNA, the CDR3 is TGTGCCAGCAGTCTTTTCCGGTCTGGAAACACCATATATTTT. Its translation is CASSLFRSGNTIYF.